Following are 14 T cell receptor beta chains from one sample sequenced in a study of shared clonotypes between healthy human individuals. Only in-frame clones appear in the TCRdb table, and some are missing; sequencing was by immunoSEQ multiplex PCR. The top ten hold 0.3% to 0.4% of the sample, which has 2 million to 2.5 million clones, 92% seen once. Sequenced: naive CD4+ T cells from PBMCs. Subset: CD45RA+ positively selected. These receptors all come from a man younger than 35 in good health. Some clones in this sample may be carry-over from other donors' samples.

V gene TRBV2 combines with J gene TRBJ2-2, with D tentatively TRBD2 (6 bases). CDR1 is SNHLY and CDR2 is FYNNEI in the germline V gene. V lost 5 bases and J 2 bases, leaving 18 bases between the germline ends. The CDR3 totals 17 residues. The CDR3 spells CASSPILGGGNTGELFF. DNA for the CDR3: TGTGCCAGCAGTCCGATCCTCGGGGGTGGCAACACCGGGGAGCTGTTTTTT.

The V and J genes are TRBV11-2 and TRBJ2-1; D remains ambiguous. Per germline, CDR1 SGHAT and CDR2 FQNNGV. The CDR3 runs to 12 residues. Trimming pared 2 bases from V and 12 bases from J, leaving 11 bases between. The DNA of the CDR3 is TGTGCCAGCAGCTTAATAGGGTTCGGGCAGTTCTTC. Its protein is CASSLIGFGQFF.

The rearrangement uses TRBV7-9 and TRBJ1-2; D unclear. The ends were cut back, 1 base at V and 6 bases at J, with 12 bases in the middle. CDR1 and CDR2 from the germline V gene are SEHNR and FQNEAQ (reference sequence). The CDR3 spans 14 residues. CDR3 amino acids: CASSLGSSAHGYTF. CDR3 sequence (DNA): TGTGCCAGCAGCTTAGGTTCCAGCGCGCATGGCTACACCTTC.

This clone came up a few times. The chain has TRBV6-1 and TRBJ2-1, with TRBD1 matching over 7 bases. Germline trimming cut 3 bases from V and 4 bases from J; bases unmatched to any gene: 6. Germline-derived CDR1 and CDR2 are MNHNS and SASEGT. This CDR3 region has 15 residues. This CDR3 reads CASSEPGTAYNEQFF. The CDR3 nucleotides are TGTGCCAGCAGTGAGCCCGGGACAGCATACAATGAGCAGTTCTTC.

This sequence joins TRBV7-9 and TRBJ2-7; 15 bases fit TRBD2. CDR3 length equals 16 residues. The junction had 11 bases not matched to a gene; V was cut back by 8 bases and J by 6 bases. Germline V CDR1 and CDR2: SEHNR, FQNEAQ (reference sequence). DNA of the CDR3: TGTGCCAGCGCCGGACTAGCGGGAGGGCCTTTAGGCGAGCAGTACTTC. Translating it yields CASAGLAGGPLGEQYF. The variable domain in full, completed from reference TRBV7-9 and TRBJ2-7, reads DTGVSQNPRHKITKRGQNVTFRCDPISEHNRLYWYRQTLGQGPEFLTYFQNEAQLEKSRLLSDRFSAERPKGSFSTLEIQRTEQGDSAMYLCASAGLAGGPLGEQYFGPGTRLTVT.

V is TRBV18 and J is TRBJ2-7; a possible D gene is TRBD2 (5 bases). The length of the CDR3 is 14 residues. V was clipped by 5 bases and J by 3 bases, with 14 bases between them. Germline assignment: CDR1 KGHSH and CDR2 LQKENI. The CDR3 loop reads CASSKRQPDYEQYF. DNA of the CDR3: TGTGCCAGCTCAAAGCGGCAGCCTGACTACGAGCAGTACTTC.

The chain uses TRBV6-5 and TRBJ1-5; D is perhaps TRBD1 (6 bases). The length of the CDR3 is 15 residues. The V gene's germline CDR1 is MNHEY and CDR2 SVGAGI. V was pared by 6 bases and J by 2 bases, with 14 bases between. CDR3 nucleotide sequence: TGTGCCAGCAGACCCAGGGGAAGGGGCAATCAGCCCCAGCATTTT. This codes for CASRPRGRGNQPQHF.

The chain recombines TRBV19 with TRBJ2-3; D not resolved. This CDR3 spans 15 amino acids. V lost 7 bases and J lost 6, with 20 bases in between. CDR1 and CDR2 from the germline V gene are LNHDA and SQIVND (reference sequence). The CDR3 region is CASTPYLGSPDTQYF. In DNA form, the CDR3 reads TGTGCCAGTACCCCCTATCTGGGATCCCCCGATACGCAGTATTTT.

This CDR3 reads CASSPRTGIDEQYF. The CDR3 nucleotides read TGTGCCAGCAGTCCCCGGACAGGGATAGACGAGCAGTACTTC. The rearrangement joins TRBV28 to TRBJ2-7, with 8 nucleotides matching TRBD1. J was trimmed by 5 bases and V by 5 bases; bases with no gene match: 8. The CDR3 has 14 amino acids. Germline assignment: CDR1 MDHEN and CDR2 SYDVKM.

This CDR3 is CASRLSDTQYF. The CDR3 region has the DNA TGTGCCAGCAGACTATCAGATACGCAGTATTTT. The chain has TRBV28 and TRBJ2-3; D unresolved. The germline V gene has CDR1 MDHEN and CDR2 SYDVKM. The CDR3 contains 11 residues. V dropped 6 bases and J dropped 4 bases, with 5 bases sitting between them.

This clone was observed once. CDR3 coding DNA: TGTGCCAGCAGTTTCCTTCCTCCGGGACAGGGGGTCTGGAGAGGAGGGGTTGAGCAGTTCTTC. It translates to CASSFLPPGQGVWRGGVEQFF. The genes are TRBV27 and TRBJ2-1; 11 positions agree with TRBD1. The length of the CDR3 is 21 residues. The ends lost 3 bases at V and 9 bases at J; junction bases unmatched: 25. The V gene's germline CDR1 is MNHEY and CDR2 SMNVEV (reference sequence).

As to this clone: Other DNA sequences within the sample encode an identical CDR3. The rearrangement links TRBV7-9 to TRBJ2-2; TRBD2 is a possible D gene (5 bases). Trimming cost V 0 bases and J 6 bases, with 8 bases left between them. The CDR3 sequence is 14 residues long. Germline CDR1 SEHNR, CDR2 FQNEAQ (reference sequence). The CDR3 sequence: CASSLAGVAGELFF. CDR3 bases: TGTGCCAGCAGCTTAGCGGGAGTCGCCGGGGAGCTGTTTTTT. The entire variable domain, with the rest obtained from reference TRBV7-9 and TRBJ2-2, is as follows: DTGVSQNPRHKITKRGQNVTFRCDPISEHNRLYWYRQTLGQGPEFLTYFQNEAQLEKSRLLSDRFSAERPKGSFSTLEIQRTEQGDSAMYLCASSLAGVAGELFFGEGSRLTVL.

Only one count was recorded for this clone. V is TRBV11-2 and J is TRBJ2-5; D may be TRBD2 (5 bases). The J call may be mistaken, given a closer DNA end match to TRBJ2-7. CDR1 is SGHAT, CDR2 FQNNGV, per germline. The CDR3 is made up of 15 amino acids. The CDR3 protein is CASSLEEGASYEQYF. The CDR3, as DNA: TGTGCCAGCAGCTTAGAAGAGGGCGCGTCCTACGAGCAGTACTTC.

The CDR3 DNA reads TGCGCCAGCAGCTTGGGAGGGACTAGCGGGAACATCGAGCAGTACTTC. Amino acid sequence: CASSLGGTSGNIEQYF. The chain recombines TRBV5-1 with TRBJ2-7, with 13 nucleotides matching TRBD2. The germline gives CDR1 SGHRS, CDR2 YFSETQ. The CDR3 extends over 16 amino acids. V lost 0 bases, J lost 6 bases, and 6 bases stayed unmatched.